The clone carrying this T cell receptor beta chain appeared a few times. What it binds is not known. The CDR3 sequence is 14 residues long. V lost 5 bases, J lost 6 bases, and 7 bases stayed unmatched. This entry belongs to a study of regulatory T cells in long-lasting Graves disease. The wider study: Under 3 months of antithyroid drugs had been taken by newly diagnosed Graves' patients. Notes on the study in general: Persistent patients shared more public clonotypes (fewer than 3,000) than newly diagnosed patients (around 1,000). The study found TRBV28, TRBJ1-2 and TRBJ2-5 favored in persistent disease.

Time point of the sample: newly diagnosed GD, antithyroid drugs for less than 3 months. Following extraction of RNA from PBMCs, that RNA was used to make the TCR library. iRepertoire HTBI primers and Arm-PCR of CDR3 regions built TCR beta libraries. TCRdb fed the multiplex PCR reads into MiXCR, producing one record per CDR3 protein. The sample has around 400,000 distinct CDR3 sequences, approximately 10% seen once. The sample also formed part of further work on T cells in Graves' hyperthyroidism and ophthalmopathy.

This receptor was identified in a woman aged 18-35 years with Graves disease. The chain has TRBV12-3 or TRBV12-4 and TRBJ1-5, with TRBD1 matching over 7 bases. The specimen was peripheral blood mononuclear cells (PBMCs), collected at new diagnosis, from a patient treated with antithyroid drugs. The CDR3 region is CASSTGTVSQPQHF. Here the CDR3 DNA reads TGTGCCAGCAGTACCGGGACAGTCAGTCAGCCCCAGCATTTT.